This T cell receptor (beta chain) appears in the sequencing data of a study of vaccination and CD4 T cells after COVID-19. Background on the study: Control cultures received a CEFX pool, an HIV-1 Nef pool, or no peptide.

The Oncomine TCR Beta short-read assay generated sequence data from the DNA of cultured CD4+ T cells. Via MiXCR, TCRdb re-called the PCR reads, giving one row per CDR3 protein. The data show approximately 21,000 distinct CDR3 sequences, 67% seen once. Specified treatment: roughly 11-day PBMC culture with coronavirus spike peptide pools or control peptides (ViraFEST assay). Comment on this clonotype: Its antigen is as yet unknown.

The CDR3 is 16 residues long. Between the trimmed V and J ends, which lost 1 base and 1 base, there was a span of 11 bases. CDR1 is SGHTA, CDR2 FQGNSA, per germline. This clonotype was obtained from a human donor who had recovered from COVID-19. Sequencing was done on a sample of CD4+ T cells from blood, cultured in vitro. This chain connects TRBV7-2 to TRBJ2-4, with a tentative D call TRBD2 (5 bases). The CDR3 protein is CASSLVPGGAKNIQYF. In DNA form, the CDR3 reads TGTGCCAGCAGCTTAGTACCAGGCGGGGCCAAAAACATTCAGTACTTC.